Each of the 25 T cell receptor beta chains below was sequenced from the same sample in a study of shared clonotypes between healthy human individuals (TCRdb year 2020). CD8 naive samples consisted of CD45RO-negative cells that were positively selected for CCR7, yielding a CD45RA+CCR7+ population without TemRA cells. The library was obtained by the immunoSEQ multiplex PCR assay. The immuneACCESS repertoire file appears here via TCRdb, limited to in-frame rearrangements. These files lack a portion of the clones; in checked studies, under half of the deficit traces to unresolved V genes, and the cause of the others is not known. This sample comprises around 2,000,000 clones, about 95% of them detected only once. The ten largest clones represent approximately 1.2% of the sample. Input material: naive CD8+ T cells sorted from blood. Read against the paper, the sample's cell subset or site label means: CD45RA+CCR7+. These receptors were taken from a man younger than 30 in good health.

V and J are TRBV5-1 and TRBJ2-1; 8 bases match TRBD2. The germline V gene encodes CDR1 SGHRS and CDR2 YFSETQ. V was clipped by 2 bases and J by 8 bases; unmatched bases: 3. The CDR3 is 13 amino acids. The CDR3 sequence is CASSLDSGDEQFF. In DNA form, the CDR3 reads TGCGCCAGCAGCTTAGATAGCGGGGATGAGCAGTTCTTC.

The chain has TRBV5-1 and TRBJ2-5, with 7 bases aligning to TRBD1. Germline V gene data show CDR1 as SGHRS and CDR2 as YFSETQ. The junction had 7 bases not matched to a gene; V was cut back by 0 bases and J by 5 bases. The CDR3 consists of 15 residues. CDR3 sequence (DNA): TGCGCCAGCAGCTTGGGCGACAGGGCTTGGGAGACCCAGTACTTC. The encoded protein is CASSLGDRAWETQYF.

The chain recombines TRBV11-2 with TRBJ2-1; 16 bases fit TRBD2. CDR3 length: 15 amino acids. Trimming cost V 6 bases and J 8 bases; bases outside gene matches: 4. Germline assignment: CDR1 SGHAT and CDR2 FQNNGV. The CDR3: CASRSGLAGGDEQFF. The CDR3 DNA reads TGTGCCAGCAGGTCGGGACTAGCGGGGGGGGATGAGCAGTTCTTC.

V gene TRBV13 combines with J gene TRBJ2-7; TRBD1 matches 9 bases. With 5 bases clipped from V and 5 bases from J, the junction kept 10 bases outside the gene matches. The CDR3 covers 15 residues. Germline assignment: CDR1 PRHDT and CDR2 FYEKMQ (reference sequence). The CDR3 sequence: CASSRQGGTLDEQYF. The CDR3 DNA follows: TGTGCCAGCAGCCGACAGGGGGGAACCCTGGACGAGCAGTACTTC. Supplemented by reference TRBV13 and TRBJ2-7, the full variable domain reads AAGVIQSPRHLIKEKRETATLKCYPIPRHDTVYWYQQGPGQDPQFLISFYEKMQSDKGSIPDRFSAQQFSDYHSELNMSSLELGDSALYFCASSRQGGTLDEQYFGPGTRLTVT.

The V call is TRBV11-2, the J call TRBJ1-5, with D unresolved. From germline, CDR1 is SGHAT and CDR2 FQNNGV. The CDR3 loop spans 13 amino acids. V lost 4 bases and J 4 bases, leaving 8 bases between the germline ends. The CDR3 sequence is CASSSEVNQPQHF. CDR3 DNA sequence: TGTGCCAGCAGCTCTGAGGTTAATCAGCCCCAGCATTTT.

Here the CDR3 DNA reads TGTGCCAGCAGCTTAATTGTTGGGGACGCTGACTATTGGGACACTGAAGCTTTCTTT. Amino acids: CASSLIVGDADYWDTEAFF. The rearrangement links TRBV11-2 to TRBJ1-1; D possibly corresponds to TRBD1 (5 bases). Trimming took off 2 bases at V and 3 bases at J, with 25 bases between the two ends. The CDR3 length is 19 residues. CDR1 and CDR2 (germline): SGHAT, FQNNGV.

This chain uses TRBV27 with TRBJ1-1, with D maybe TRBD1 (6 bases). CDR1 and CDR2 (germline): MNHEY, SMNVEV (reference sequence). Trimming took off 0 bases at V and 5 bases at J, with 7 bases between the two ends. The CDR3 runs to 13 residues. CDR3 nucleotides: TGTGCCAGCAGTTTATCGGACAGAACTGAAGCTTTCTTT. Its translation: CASSLSDRTEAFF.

With respect to this clone: The same CDR3 is also encoded by other DNA sequences in this sample. The chain joins TRBV15 to TRBJ1-4; the match to TRBD1 covers 7 bases. The germline V gene has CDR1 LNHNV and CDR2 YYDKDF (reference sequence). The CDR3 length is 15 residues. V lost 2 bases, J lost 6 bases, and 6 bases stayed unmatched. In nucleotides, the CDR3 is TGTGCCACCAGCAGACCGGCAGGGGGGGATGAAAAACTGTTTTTT. Translation: CATSRPAGGDEKLFF.

The chain joins TRBV6-1 to TRBJ2-3; the D is unclear. Germline CDR1 MNHNS, CDR2 SASEGT. V lost 5 bases and J lost 4, with 13 bases in between. The CDR3 has 14 residues. CDR3 in amino acids: CASSPRSVADTQYF. CDR3 DNA: TGTGCCAGCAGTCCGAGGAGCGTCGCAGATACGCAGTATTTT.

V and J are TRBV11-2 and TRBJ2-5; a weak D match, TRBD1 (6 bases). Trimming took 1 base from V and 1 from J, leaving 7 bases between them. The length of the CDR3 is 14 residues. CDR1 is SGHAT, CDR2 FQNNGV, per germline. CDR3 loop: CASSLGTAQETQYF. Here the CDR3 DNA reads TGTGCCAGCAGCTTAGGGACAGCCCAAGAGACCCAGTACTTC.

The V gene is TRBV10-3, the J gene TRBJ2-2; no definite D call. Trimming removed 11 bases at V and 1 base at J, with 11 bases between. The CDR3 extends over 13 amino acids. Looked up from germline, CDR1 is ENHRY and CDR2 is SYGVKD. CDR3 in DNA: TGTGCCGGCGCGCAGCTGAACACCGGGGAGCTGTTTTTT. Encoded protein: CAGAQLNTGELFF.

This rearrangement joins TRBV19 to TRBJ1-2; no clear D. The CDR3 covers 15 residues. V lost 3 bases to trimming and J lost 4 bases, with 15 bases between them. Germline assignment: CDR1 LNHDA and CDR2 SQIVND (reference sequence). CDR3 sequence reads: CASSISSPLGYGYTF. The DNA for the CDR3 is TGTGCCAGTAGTATTTCGTCACCGCTAGGCTATGGCTACACCTTC.

This rearrangement joins TRBV7-9 to TRBJ1-5; 9 positions agree with TRBD1. The V gene end was trimmed by 5 bases and the J gene end by 4 bases; junction bases not matched to a gene: 6. CDR1 and CDR2 from the germline V gene are SEHNR and FQNEAQ (reference sequence). The CDR3 contains 15 residues. The chain's CDR3 is CASSQSTGGNQPQHF. CDR3 DNA sequence: TGTGCCAGCAGCCAATCGACAGGGGGTAATCAGCCCCAGCATTTT.

Only one count was recorded for this clone. The rearrangement links TRBV7-9 to TRBJ2-7; D is unresolved. V gave up 5 bases and J gave up 2 bases, with 13 bases separating them. Germline CDR1 and CDR2: SEHNR and FQNEAQ (reference sequence). The CDR3 loop spans 14 amino acids. The DNA for the CDR3 is TGTGCCAGCAGCCAGGCCCTACCTCCCTACGAGCAGTACTTC. Protein product: CASSQALPPYEQYF.

CDR3 region: CAWEPGQGTREPQHF. CDR3 in DNA: TGTGCCTGGGAGCCGGGACAGGGTACGAGAGAGCCCCAGCATTTT. The chain is built from TRBV30 and TRBJ1-5; TRBD1 agrees at 9 bases. Looked up from germline, CDR1 is GTSNPN and CDR2 is SVGIG (reference sequence). J was trimmed by 8 bases and V by 5 bases; bases with no gene match: 13. The CDR3 spans 15 residues.

V and J are TRBV11-2 and TRBJ2-7, with D perhaps matching TRBD2 (5 bases). V was cut by 5 bases and J by 2 bases, with 7 bases left in between. Per the germline V gene, CDR1 is SGHAT and CDR2 is FQNNGV. CDR3 size: 12 residues. The CDR3 bases are TGTGCCAGCAGCGAACTAGCCTACGAGCAGTACTTC. This sequence encodes CASSELAYEQYF.

The chain has TRBV30 and TRBJ2-7; 9 nucleotides agree with TRBD2. The CDR3 sequence is 13 residues long. The V segment lost 5 bases and the J segment 4 bases; nucleotides outside the gene matches: 6. Germline V CDR1 and CDR2: GTSNPN, SVGIG (reference sequence). CDR3 sequence reads: CAWGLTSGYEQYF. DNA of the CDR3: TGTGCCTGGGGACTGACTAGCGGATACGAGCAGTACTTC.

Only one count was recorded for this clone. Other nucleotide sequences in the sample specify the same CDR3. The chain has TRBV27 and TRBJ1-1; the D is unclear. The V gene's germline CDR1 is MNHEY and CDR2 SMNVEV (reference sequence). The CDR3 is 13 amino acids. The V and J ends lost 5 bases and 4 bases respectively, with 11 bases between them. DNA of the CDR3: TGTGCCAGCAGTACCGGACGGAGCACTGAAGCTTTCTTT. This encodes CASSTGRSTEAFF.

The chain links TRBV2 to TRBJ2-3; weak D call: TRBD2 (6 bases). Germline V lookup: CDR1 SNHLY, CDR2 FYNNEI. With 7 bases removed from V and 3 bases from J, the gap between germline ends came to 17 bases. The CDR3 contains 15 residues. Here the CDR3 reads CASKSVAEGTDTQYF. In DNA, the CDR3 is TGTGCCAGCAAATCGGTAGCGGAGGGTACAGATACGCAGTATTTT.

This clone was detected only once. The chain recombines TRBV27 with TRBJ2-7; 9 bases align to TRBD1. Germline loops: CDR1 MNHEY, CDR2 SMNVEV (reference sequence). The CDR3 length is 16 residues. V trimming: 3 bases; J trimming: 0 bases; junction bases outside the gene matches: 6. CDR3 DNA: TGTGCCAGCAGTTTTAAGGGGACAGGGCACTCCTACGAGCAGTACTTC. Encoded protein: CASSFKGTGHSYEQYF.

The chain carries TRBV29-1 and TRBJ2-3, with D uncertain. The CDR3 totals 13 residues. Per the germline V gene, CDR1 is SQVTM and CDR2 is ANQGSEA. The V end lost 5 bases, the J end lost 0 bases, and 9 bases lay between the germline ends. CDR3 sequence reads: CSVCAESTDTQYF. The CDR3 region has the DNA TGCAGCGTTTGCGCGGAAAGCACAGATACGCAGTATTTT.

In this sample, this clone turned up once. V gene TRBV19 combines with J gene TRBJ2-1, with TRBD1 as a possible D gene (6 bases). The V end was cut by 1 base, the J end by 6 bases, with 13 bases between. The germline gives CDR1 LNHDA, CDR2 SQIVND (reference sequence). The CDR3 spans 15 residues. CDR3 DNA sequence: TGTGCCAGTAGTATAGGTTGGGGCAGGGGCAATGAGCAGTTCTTC. Translated: CASSIGWGRGNEQFF.

The CDR3 DNA is TGTGCCAGCTCACCCGGCAGGGGTTGGGCCACTGAAGCTTTCTTT. Translated: CASSPGRGWATEAFF. V is TRBV18 and J is TRBJ1-1, with D maybe TRBD1 (6 bases). Trimming shortened V by 3 bases and J by 4 bases, and 15 bases separated the two germline ends. This CDR3 region has 15 residues. Per germline, CDR1 KGHSH and CDR2 LQKENI.

This clone was detected only once. This chain uses TRBV4-1 with TRBJ1-5; D remains ambiguous. The CDR3 spans 14 residues. Germline CDR1 is MGHRA and CDR2 is YSYEKL. Deletions cut 1 base from V and 0 bases from J, with 4 bases between. The CDR3 spells CASSQVISNQPQHF. The CDR3 DNA reads as TGCGCCAGCAGCCAAGTAATTAGCAATCAGCCCCAGCATTTT.

The chain couples TRBV29-1 to TRBJ2-7; D uncertain. Trimming removed 3 bases from V and 2 bases from J, with 11 bases in between. The germline gives CDR1 SQVTM, CDR2 ANQGSEA. CDR3 length: 13 residues. The CDR3 coding sequence is TGCAGCGTTGAGATGGAACTGACCTACGAGCAGTACTTC. As protein: CSVEMELTYEQYF.